This T cell receptor beta chain was recorded in a study of blood T cell repertoires in COVID-19. As for the study in general: The United States, Italy and Spain provided the acute and convalescent COVID-19 samples.

J was trimmed by 6 bases and V by 3 bases; bases with no gene match: 7. CDR3 length equals 15 residues. Germline V gene sequence: CDR1 SGHAT, CDR2 FQNNGV. Study processing details: Amplification of reference gene primers was used by the study to estimate nucleated cell counts. Some clones are missing from TCRdb's copy, which holds only in-frame ones; the method was immunoSEQ multiplex PCR. The V and J calls and the clone size are those of that table, but D and trimming were determined from the DNA. This sample has some 70,000 clones, with around 90% found just once. The V and J genes are TRBV11-2 and TRBJ1-4; 7 bases agree with TRBD1. The sequence was obtained from a human donor in a cohort sampled during active COVID-19. Sequencing input: peripheral blood. Here the CDR3 reads CASSFRGTEHEKLFF. The CDR3 bases are TGTGCCAGCAGCTTTCGGGGGACAGAACATGAAAAACTGTTTTTT.